This record concerns one T cell receptor (beta chain) sequence. The CDR3 runs to 16 residues. The ends lost 4 bases at V and 4 bases at J; junction bases unmatched: 11. Per the germline V gene, CDR1 is LGHNA and CDR2 is YNFKEQ. Assay: immunoSEQ multiplex PCR; the TCRdb copy retains only in-frame clones and omits some. Among approximately 240,000 clones, 75% to 95% were seen once, and the ten largest hold approximately 1.9%. The sample belongs to a study of blood T cell repertoires in COVID-19. Sequencing used PBMCs or T cells enriched from blood (not recorded which). The TCR sequence derives from a woman between 18 and 29 years old who had recovered from COVID-19. The chain employs TRBV4-2 and TRBJ2-7; TRBD2 matches 9 bases. The CDR3 here is CASSLIGTSPGYEQYF. The DNA for the CDR3 is TGTGCCAGCAGCCTCATAGGGACTAGCCCCGGGTACGAGCAGTACTTC.